The 15 T cell receptor beta chains reported below all come from one sample, sequenced in a study of CD8 T cells in ankylosing spondylitis. No antigens are known for them. Each CDR3 protein gets one entry after TCRdb re-called the 5' RACE reads with MiXCR. The profile shows 100,000 or so distinct CDR3 sequences, about 9% of them singletons. Broader study findings: Roughly 8 highly homologous variants made up a TCR beta motif that seemed to typify ankylosing spondylitis blood.

Sequencing input: blood, either unsorted or a sorted T cell fraction (not recorded which). These receptors all come from a male donor with ankylosing spondylitis.

This clonotype has only a few counts. This CDR3 reads CASSSRQTPSTEAFF. The CDR3 region has the DNA TGTGCCAGCAGCTCCCGACAGACTCCGAGCACTGAAGCTTTCTTT. The V gene is TRBV3-1, the J gene TRBJ1-1; perhaps TRBD1 as D (5 bases). The CDR3 consists of 15 residues. Deletions cut 5 bases from V and 4 bases from J, with 17 bases between. The V gene's germline CDR1 is LGHDT and CDR2 YNNKEL (reference sequence).

This rearrangement joins TRBV12-3 or TRBV12-4 to TRBJ1-1, with a weak D call TRBD1 (6 bases). The ends were cut back, 5 bases at V and 3 bases at J, with 19 bases in the middle. The CDR3 is made up of 16 amino acids. CDR3 protein: CASSTRGGATDTEAFF. The CDR3 DNA reads TGTGCCAGCAGTACGCGAGGGGGGGCCACGGACACTGAAGCTTTCTTT.

A few counts support this clonotype. V gene TRBV5-6 combines with J gene TRBJ2-7, with 11 bases aligning to TRBD2. The CDR3 contains 15 residues. Unmatched junction bases numbered 5, after V lost 1 base and J lost 5 bases. Per germline, CDR1 SGHDT and CDR2 YYEEEE. The DNA for the CDR3 is TGTGCCAGCAGCTTGACTAGCGGGAGTAACGACGAGCAGTACTTC. Protein: CASSLTSGSNDEQYF.

In this sample, this clonotype turned up a few times. CDR3 loop: CASRGGETGYNTEAFF. DNA of the CDR3: TGTGCCAGCAGGGGGGGGGAGACAGGGTACAACACTGAAGCTTTCTTT. The chain is built from TRBV5-6 and TRBJ1-1, with 7 bases aligning to TRBD1. V was clipped by 5 bases and J by 2 bases; unmatched bases: 12. CDR3 length: 16 residues. The germline V gene has CDR1 SGHDT and CDR2 YYEEEE. Using reference TRBV5-6 and TRBJ1-1 for the parts outside the CDR3, the full variable domain is DAGVTQSPTHLIKTRGQQVTLRCSPKSGHDTVSWYQQALGQGPQFIFQYYEEEERQRGNFPDRFSGHQFPNYSSELNVNALLLGDSALYLCASRGGETGYNTEAFFGQGTRLTVV.

This clonotype was seen a few times. The CDR3 DNA reads as TGCAGTGCTATAGGACAGGAGCTTTACAATCAGCCCCAGCATTTT. Encoded protein: CSAIGQELYNQPQHF. This chain connects TRBV20-1 to TRBJ1-5; TRBD1 agrees at 7 bases. V was clipped by 4 bases and J by 3 bases; unmatched bases: 9. Germline CDR1 is DFQATT and CDR2 is SNEGSKA (reference sequence). The CDR3 spans 15 residues.

This clonotype was picked up a small number of times. This chain uses TRBV20-1 with TRBJ2-1; 8 positions agree with TRBD2. Trimming took 0 bases from V and 8 from J; bases not matched to a gene: 9. This CDR3 region has 15 residues. The germline CDR1 and CDR2 sequences are DFQATT and SNEGSKA (reference sequence). CDR3 coding DNA: TGCAGTGCTAGAGACGTGGCGGGAGGCATCTATGAGCAGTTCTTC. Protein sequence: CSARDVAGGIYEQFF.

This clonotype occurred a few times. The rearrangement joins TRBV30 to TRBJ2-1; D gene ambiguous. Trimming took off 5 bases at V and 5 bases at J, with 4 bases between the two ends. Germline CDR1 GTSNPN, CDR2 SVGIG (reference sequence). The CDR3 loop spans 10 amino acids. The CDR3: CAWQDNEQFF. In DNA form, the CDR3 reads TGTGCCTGGCAAGACAATGAGCAGTTCTTC.

This clonotype was seen a handful of times. The chain recombines TRBV29-1 with TRBJ2-7; the match to TRBD2 covers 10 bases. V was pared by 3 bases and J by 1 base, with 9 bases of the junction left unmatched. This CDR3 is built from 16 residues. CDR1 and CDR2 from the germline V gene are SQVTM and ANQGSEA. This CDR3 is CSVDGLASGRSYEQYF. CDR3 sequence (DNA): TGCAGCGTTGACGGGTTGGCTAGCGGGAGATCCTACGAGCAGTACTTC.

Many counts were recorded for this clonotype. The chain employs TRBV13 and TRBJ2-5; D gene uncertain. The germline V and J ends were trimmed by 1 base and 4 bases, with 10 bases remaining between them. Germline V gene data show CDR1 as PRHDT and CDR2 as FYEKMQ (reference sequence). The CDR3 extends over 14 amino acids. DNA of the CDR3: TGTGCCAGCAGCTTAGTGGGAAGACCAGAGACCCAGTACTTC. This gives the protein CASSLVGRPETQYF.

The chain couples TRBV14 to TRBJ2-1, with 8 bases that match TRBD2. CDR1 SGHDN and CDR2 FVKESK come from the germline V gene. The CDR3 has 17 amino acids. J lost 4 bases, V lost 0 bases, and 8 bases had no gene match. The CDR3 DNA sequence: TGTGCCAGCAGCCAAGATAGGCGGGAGGACCTTTACAATGAGCAGTTCTTC. The encoded protein is CASSQDRREDLYNEQFF. The whole variable domain, filled in from reference TRBV14 and TRBJ2-1, reads EAGVTQFPSHSVIEKGQTVTLRCDPISGHDNLYWYRRVMGKEIKFLLHFVKESKQDESGMPNNRFLAERTGGTYSTLKVQPAELEDSGVYFCASSQDRREDLYNEQFFGPGTRLTVL.

The chain couples TRBV5-6 to TRBJ2-1; 16 nucleotides line up with TRBD2. V lost 9 bases and J lost 6; bases outside the gene matches: 12. The CDR3 length is 17 residues. CDR1 SGHDT and CDR2 YYEEEE come from the germline V gene. CDR3 amino acids: CATAAGTSGREFNEQFF. The DNA for the CDR3 is TGTGCCACAGCAGCAGGGACTAGCGGGAGGGAATTCAATGAGCAGTTCTTC.

At least ten counts were recorded for this clonotype. The rearrangement links TRBV29-1 to TRBJ1-2; possible D gene TRBD1, 6 bases. Between the trimmed V and J ends, which lost 6 bases and 2 bases, there was a span of 13 bases. CDR1 SQVTM and CDR2 ANQGSEA come from the germline V gene. The CDR3 contains 13 residues. CDR3 residues: CSVLTDSNYGYTF. In DNA, the CDR3 is TGCAGCGTGCTGACGGACAGCAACTATGGCTACACCTTC.

V and J are TRBV15 and TRBJ2-5; D is possibly TRBD2 (6 bases). CDR3 length: 14 amino acids. Trimming left V 8 bases short and J 6 bases short, with 19 bases between. Germline V gene sequence: CDR1 LNHNV, CDR2 YYDKDF (reference sequence). The CDR3 spells CATAPGGEAQTQYF. The DNA of the CDR3 is TGTGCCACCGCGCCGGGCGGGGAAGCGCAGACCCAGTACTTC.

The chain recombines TRBV24-1 with TRBJ2-5; 7 nucleotides line up with TRBD1. CDR1 is KGHDR and CDR2 is SFDVKD in the germline V gene. The CDR3 covers 18 residues. With V trimmed by 1 base and J by 4 bases, 14 bases remained unmatched. CDR3 bases: TGTGCCACCAGTGATTTCGCAAAAGGGGGCCCGCCGCGAGAGACCCAGTACTTC. It specifies CATSDFAKGGPPRETQYF.

The chain joins TRBV7-9 to TRBJ1-2; D gene uncertain. This CDR3 has 14 residues. Germline CDR1 and CDR2: SEHNR and FQNEAQ (reference sequence). Trimming left V 5 bases short and J 3 bases short, with 13 bases between. CDR3 sequence reads: CASSQLDRHYGYTF. For the CDR3, the DNA is TGTGCCAGCAGCCAACTGGATCGGCACTATGGCTACACCTTC.